The subject of this entry is one T cell receptor beta chain. The protocol was immunoSEQ multiplex PCR, while the TCRdb copy is restricted to in-frame clones and leaves out a portion. Here the sample spans around 340,000 clones, more than 85% being singletons. The entry originates in a study of shared T cell receptors in the human thymus. This CDR3 is built from 12 residues. V lost 6 bases to trimming and J lost 2 bases, with 7 bases between them. Germline V CDR1 and CDR2: LNHDA, SQIVND (reference sequence). The clonotype comes from a human donor. Sequencing input: thymocytes. V gene TRBV19 combines with J gene TRBJ2-5; unclear D gene. The CDR3 loop reads CASRGQQETQYF. The CDR3 region has the DNA TGTGCCAGTAGAGGGCAGCAAGAGACCCAGTACTTC.